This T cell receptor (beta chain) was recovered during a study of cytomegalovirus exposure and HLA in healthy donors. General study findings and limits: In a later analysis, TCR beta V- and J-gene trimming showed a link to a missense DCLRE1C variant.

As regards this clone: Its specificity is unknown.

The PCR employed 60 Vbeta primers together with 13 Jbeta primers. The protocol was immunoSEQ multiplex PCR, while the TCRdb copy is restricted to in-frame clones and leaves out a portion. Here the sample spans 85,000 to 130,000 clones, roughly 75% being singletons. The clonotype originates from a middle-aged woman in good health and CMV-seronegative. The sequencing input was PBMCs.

CDR3 amino acids: CASSPGTGETQYF. In DNA, the CDR3 is TGTGCCAGCAGCCCCGGGACAGGAGAGACCCAGTACTTC. The rearrangement joins TRBV6-5 to TRBJ2-5; TRBD1 aligns across 8 bases. The CDR3 spans 13 residues. Per the germline V gene, CDR1 is MNHEY and CDR2 is SVGAGI. V gave up 6 bases and J gave up 4 bases; unmatched junction bases: 4.